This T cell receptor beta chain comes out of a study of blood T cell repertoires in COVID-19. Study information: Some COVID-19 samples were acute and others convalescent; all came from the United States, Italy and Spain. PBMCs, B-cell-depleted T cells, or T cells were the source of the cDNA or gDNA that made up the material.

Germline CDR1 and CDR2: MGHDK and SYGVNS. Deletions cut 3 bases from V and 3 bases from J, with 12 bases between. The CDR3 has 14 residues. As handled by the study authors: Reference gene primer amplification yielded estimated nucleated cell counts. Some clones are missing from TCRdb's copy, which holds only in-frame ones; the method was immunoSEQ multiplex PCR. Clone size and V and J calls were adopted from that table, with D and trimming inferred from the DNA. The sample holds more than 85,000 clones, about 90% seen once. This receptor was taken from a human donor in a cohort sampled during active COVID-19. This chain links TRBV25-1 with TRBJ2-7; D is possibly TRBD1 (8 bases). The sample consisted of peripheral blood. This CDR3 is CASSEDRDYYEQYF. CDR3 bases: TGTGCCAGCAGTGAGGACAGGGACTACTACGAGCAGTACTTC.